What follows is one T cell receptor beta chain and its context. Its antigen is not yet known. No much larger clonotype is one base removed from it; base qualities were not supplied. Other DNA sequences in this sample translate to the same CDR3. This entry comes from a study of shared clonotypes between healthy human individuals (TCRdb year 2020). At the level of the whole study: The cohort included three men and a couple of women between 18 and 49 years of age. The study deeply sequenced blood TCR repertoires of five healthy adults to estimate repertoire size and the extent of clonotype sharing between individuals. Different laboratories and diverse techniques were used to prepare libraries and sequence TCR repertoires, to increase sequencing depth and limit assay-specific biases. Leukapheresis yielded between about 0.94 and 9 billion PBMCs per donor. Per donor, three plates each were used for CD4 naive and CD4 memory, two for CD8 naive, and one for CD8 memory. Findings and caveats that apply to the study as a whole: Sampling was restricted to blood, and TCR repertoires in tissue are likely to differ from TCR repertoires in blood. Rarefaction of sorted-subset datasets indicated incomplete sequencing despite the large sequencing depth. Roughly 5.2% of naive CD4, 3% to 4% of naive CD8, 2.3% of memory CD4, and 0.4% of memory CD8 clonotypes were shared across a few donors. Compared with non-shared clonotypes, the clonotypes found in all four sorted-subset donors had higher generation probabilities. Because the study included only a small number of donors, the genetic and exposure-history diversity represented was limited. Estimated clonotype richness was generally larger for naive than for memory subsets. Pairwise subsampling led to the expectation that sequencing depth would affect the degree of clonotype sharing among donors.

Per the germline V gene (reference sequence), GTSNPN is the CDR1 and SVGIG is the CDR2. The CDR3 has 15 amino acids, counting the end cysteine and phenylalanine. Just CDR3 DNA is preserved here, 45 bases in frame from base 1. V loses 0 bases, J loses 0 bases, and the germline ends lie 9 bases apart. Using the deep immunoSEQ assay, TCR CDR3 regions were amplified from genomic DNA by multiplex PCR. Extracted genomic DNA from each cell subset was spread evenly across all wells of several immunoSEQ 96-well plates, with each plate serving as a replicate. For sorted subsets, each replicate PCR was loaded with approximately 190 ng genomic DNA, equivalent to approximately 33,000 T cell genomes. Purified libraries were quantified with a Qubit 3.0 fluorometer, sized on a Bioanalyzer 2100, and re-quantified with the KAPA Library Quantification kit. Every immunoSEQ 96-well plate was sequenced on a separate single-read 150-cycle Illumina NextSeq 550 flow cell. The authors' pipeline ran thus. Because only junctional sequences without quality scores were contained in the immunoSEQ output, filtering matching that applied to full-length reads could not be performed. Sequences were annotated with PyIR, a Python wrapper for IgBLAST v1.9, using IMGT germline references to assign V/J genes and CDR3. Reads were removed for weak V/J assignments (E-value above 1e-6), missing CDR3, stop codons, out-of-frame junctions, or ambiguous translated residues. V3J clonotypes were defined by identical inferred V gene, J gene, and CDR3 amino acid sequence. To compute the percentage overlap between repertoires, the number of shared unique clonotypes was divided by the size of the smaller repertoire. Richness of each repertoire was evaluated using RTK rarefaction, the Chao1 estimator, and Recon v2.1 estimates of unobserved clonotypes. For all TCRbeta clonotypes obtained by the gDNA method from several donors, generation probabilities were computed with OLGA. Here the immuneACCESS table is served through TCRdb, limited to in-frame sequences with V and J called. Missing clones are a known gap in these copies; in checked studies unresolved V genes cover under half, and the rest lacks a known reason. V and J calls and clone size come straight from that table; D and trimming were deduced from the DNA. Here the sample has a few million clones; about 92% occur a single time. Of the sample, over 0.12% is held by the ten largest clones.

Healthy HIV-negative adults with no recently reported acute infections or vaccinations were included as donors. Every donor was a Caucasian adult residing in Nashville, Tennessee, USA. CD4+ T cells were enriched by magnetic negative selection; naive cells were then positively selected on CD45RA, and the negative fraction formed the memory subset. Blood was collected by leukapheresis, and PBMCs were isolated by Ficoll-Histopaque density gradient centrifugation and then cryopreserved in liquid nitrogen vapor phase. Analytical flow cytometry was used to check the purity and quantity of each magnetically sorted T cell population. Genomic DNA was isolated from every sorted fraction and measured by UV absorbance on a Nanodrop 2000c.

This receptor was obtained from a man younger than 35 in good health. This chain joins TRBV30 to TRBJ1-5; the D gene is possibly TRBD1, with 5 bases matching. Source material: naive CD4+ T cells sorted from blood. The sample's cell subset or site label, decoded: CD45RA+ positively selected. The nucleotide sequence is given as TGTGCCTGGAGTGTACCAGGGAATAGCAATCAGCCCCAGCATTTT. The translation is CAWSVPGNSNQPQHF.